This record concerns one T cell receptor (beta chain) sequence. The data were taken from a study of blood T cell repertoires in COVID-19. Looking at the study overall: Both acute and convalescent COVID-19 samples were obtained from the United States, Italy and Spain.

Original processing methods: Estimated nucleated cell counts came from reference gene primer amplification. Repertoires were generated with immunoSEQ multiplex PCR, while TCRdb's copy carries only in-frame clones and drops some. D and trimming were read from the DNA, whereas the V and J calls and clone size are those reported in that table. Of 68,000 or so clones detected, roughly 86% appear once; the ten largest clones hold 3.5% to 4.5%. The CDR3 loop spans 15 amino acids. Germline V lookup: CDR1 MNHEY, CDR2 SVGAGI. V lost 7 bases and J lost 1, with 17 bases in between. V is TRBV6-5 and J is TRBJ2-7, with D possibly matching TRBD2 (7 bases). The origin of this receptor is a man in his fifties or sixties with acute or convalescent COVID-19. The sequenced sample consisted of peripheral blood. DNA of the CDR3: TGTGCCAGCATCCCTAGGGGGGGTTGGTCCTACGAGCAGTACTTC. The encoded protein is CASIPRGGWSYEQYF.